This entry features one TCR beta chain sequence. There are 17 residues in the CDR3. The entry originates in a study of control samples from healthy donors and cancer patients. Using immunoSEQ multiplex PCR, the repertoire was profiled, and TCRdb retains in-frame clones only, with some absent. This sample contains about 210,000 clones. The rearrangement joins TRBV12-2 to TRBJ2-3; the DNA was not compared with TRBD1, the D call given in the table. TRBV12-2 is a listed pseudogene. This TCR was recovered from a young woman in good health. Sequencing used blood. The CDR3 region is CASRLGPSHPRTDTQYF. For the CDR3, the DNA is TGTGCAAGTCGCTTAGGGCCCTCGCACCCCCGTACAGATACGCAGTATTTT.